This passage covers 16 T cell receptor beta chains from one sample sequenced in a study of blood T cell repertoires in COVID-19 (dated by TCRdb to the early 2020s). The library was generated by the immunoSEQ multiplex PCR assay. Held by TCRdb, this immuneACCESS table contains in-frame sequences only and omits some clones. Under half of the omission traces to an unresolved V gene where checked; the cause of the rest is unknown. The sample table contains around 77,000 clones; only one count was recorded for approximately 90% of them. Approximately 4.8% of the sample goes to the ten largest clones. Sequencing was performed on peripheral blood. These receptors came from a woman aged 55-70 years with active COVID-19.

The chain couples TRBV3-1 (or the pseudogene TRBV3-2) to TRBJ2-7, with a weak D call TRBD2 (5 bases). Germline V gene sequence: CDR1 LGHDT, CDR2 YNNKEL (reference sequence). The CDR3 is made up of 11 amino acids. Between the trimmed V and J ends, which lost 1 base and 11 bases, there was a span of 9 bases. The CDR3 protein is CASSQGQREYF. In nucleotides, the CDR3 is TGTGCCAGCAGCCAAGGCCAGAGGGAGTACTTC.

The chain combines TRBV4-1 with TRBJ2-7, with TRBD1 as a possible D gene (5 bases). Germline CDR1 is MGHRA and CDR2 is YSYEKL. The CDR3 covers 15 residues. Trimming cost V 0 bases and J 0 bases, with 9 bases left between them. CDR3 in DNA: TGCGCCAGCAGCCAAGATTTAGGGGACTCCTACGAGCAGTACTTC. Protein product: CASSQDLGDSYEQYF.

The chain links TRBV6-4 to TRBJ2-3, with 8 bases that match TRBD2. The V segment lost 3 bases and the J segment 10 bases; nucleotides outside the gene matches: 6. Germline V lookup: CDR1 MRHNA, CDR2 SNTAGT. There are 13 residues in the CDR3. CDR3 sequence reads: CASSDLSGGPQYF. For the CDR3, the DNA is TGTGCCAGCAGTGATCTTTCGGGAGGGCCGCAGTATTTT.

This chain links TRBV7-9 with TRBJ2-6; 10 bases are a match to TRBD1. Trimming at V came to 7 bases and at J to 4 bases, leaving 13 bases not matched to a gene. The germline CDR1 and CDR2 sequences are SEHNR and FQNEAQ (reference sequence). This CDR3 spans 18 amino acids. CDR3 sequence: CASTKRRDRGLGANVLTF. The CDR3 DNA is TGTGCCAGCACCAAACGCCGGGACAGGGGACTGGGGGCCAACGTCCTGACTTTC.

This chain joins TRBV28 and TRBJ2-3, with a weak D call TRBD1 (5 bases). V lost 3 bases and J lost 5, with 15 bases in between. This CDR3 region has 15 residues. CDR1 is MDHEN, CDR2 SYDVKM, per germline. The CDR3 reads CASSFHRKGIDTQYF. In DNA, the CDR3 is TGTGCCAGCAGTTTCCACAGGAAGGGAATAGATACGCAGTATTTT.

The rearrangement joins TRBV6-1 to TRBJ2-7, with a tentative D call TRBD2 (5 bases). This CDR3 region has 14 residues. Germline-derived CDR1 and CDR2 are MNHNS and SASEGT. V lost 2 bases to trimming and J lost 3 bases, with 11 bases between them. CDR3 sequence reads: CASSERRVLYEQYF. In nucleotides, the CDR3 is TGTGCCAGCAGTGAACGGCGGGTTCTCTACGAGCAGTACTTC.

The chain carries TRBV20-1 and TRBJ1-5, with D perhaps TRBD1 (5 bases). The CDR3 runs to 11 residues. Trimming left V 4 bases short and J 5 bases short, with 6 bases between. Germline V gene lookup returns CDR1 DFQATT and CDR2 SNEGSKA (reference sequence). CDR3 amino acids: CSATRDQPQHF. For the CDR3, the DNA is TGCAGTGCTACCAGGGATCAGCCCCAGCATTTT.

This chain joins TRBV5-1 and TRBJ2-5; 7 bases match TRBD1. This CDR3 region has 15 residues. V lost 2 bases to trimming and J lost 3 bases; unmatched junction nucleotides: 7. The germline V gene has CDR1 SGHRS and CDR2 YFSETQ. The CDR3 loop is CASSLSGTEEETQYF. CDR3 nucleotide sequence: TGCGCCAGCAGCTTATCCGGGACAGAGGAAGAGACCCAGTACTTC.

A single count supports this clone. The chain couples TRBV5-1 to TRBJ1-6; no clear D. V lost 1 base, J lost 6 bases, and 8 bases lay in between. The CDR3 consists of 14 residues. Looked up from germline, CDR1 is SGHRS and CDR2 is YFSETQ. This CDR3 reads CASSLSRSNSPLHF. CDR3 DNA: TGCGCCAGCAGCTTGTCGCGATCTAATTCACCCCTCCACTTT.

The J gene is TRBJ1-4, the V gene TRBV30, with D possibly being TRBD1 (5 bases). The CDR3 spans 14 residues. Deletions cut 2 bases from V and 8 bases from J, with 15 bases between. Germline CDR1 and CDR2: GTSNPN and SVGIG (reference sequence). The CDR3 protein is CAWSSRRGQEKLFF. In nucleotides, the CDR3 is TGTGCCTGGAGTTCCCGAAGGGGTCAGGAAAAACTGTTTTTT.

The chain has TRBV6-5 and TRBJ1-1, with TRBD1 matching 7 bases. The CDR3 consists of 16 residues. V gave up 2 bases and J gave up 1 base; unmatched junction bases: 7. CDR1 and CDR2 (germline): MNHEY, SVGAGI. The chain's CDR3 is CASSYGAWTGNTEAFF. For the CDR3, the DNA is TGTGCCAGCAGTTACGGGGCATGGACAGGGAACACTGAAGCTTTCTTT.

This clone was seen once. The chain uses TRBV5-1 and TRBJ1-1, with D maybe TRBD1 (5 bases). V was cut by 2 bases and J by 1 base, with 12 bases left in between. From germline, CDR1 is SGHRS and CDR2 YFSETQ. CDR3 length: 15 residues. In nucleotides, the CDR3 is TGCGCCAGCAGCTTCCTGGCAGGGCCGAACACTGAAGCTTTCTTT. It is translated as CASSFLAGPNTEAFF.

V usage is TRBV11-2 and J usage is TRBJ2-6; 10 nucleotides line up with TRBD1. The germline V gene has CDR1 SGHAT and CDR2 FQNNGV. The CDR3 runs 17 residues. Trimming took 6 bases from V and 1 from J; bases not matched to a gene: 6. CDR3 sequence reads: CASSLTGGLSGANVLTF. The CDR3 DNA sequence: TGTGCCAGCAGTTTGACAGGGGGCTTGTCTGGGGCCAACGTCCTGACTTTC.

The rearrangement joins TRBV19 to TRBJ2-1, with TRBD2 matching 7 bases. Trimming removed 3 bases from V and 4 bases from J; junction bases left unmatched: 6. The CDR3 has 15 residues. From germline, CDR1 is LNHDA and CDR2 SQIVND (reference sequence). Written as DNA, the CDR3 is TGTGCCAGTAGTATGGGTCTAGCGGTTTACAATGAGCAGTTCTTC. Translation: CASSMGLAVYNEQFF. Full variable domain (missing parts from reference TRBV19 and TRBJ2-1): DGGITQSPKYLFRKEGQNVTLSCEQNLNHDAMYWYRQDPGQGLRLIYYSQIVNDFQKGDIAEGYSVSREKKESFPLTVTSAQKNPTAFYLCASSMGLAVYNEQFFGPGTRLTVL.

The chain uses TRBV5-6 and TRBJ1-2, with D perhaps TRBD1 (5 bases). The CDR3 is made up of 14 amino acids. Germline values: CDR1 SGHDT, CDR2 YYEEEE. Trimming left V 0 bases short and J 7 bases short, with 13 bases between. CDR3 DNA sequence: TGTGCCAGCAGCTTGGTGCGGGGGGTCGGTGGCTACACCTTC. It is translated as CASSLVRGVGGYTF.

The DNA of the CDR3 is TGCGCCAGCAGGACAGCTTCAGAAGCTTTCTTT. Translation: CASRTASEAFF. The chain recombines TRBV23-1 with TRBJ1-1; a weak D match, TRBD1 (5 bases). TRBV23-1 is known as an ORF, though its function is uncertain. Deletions cut 6 bases from V and 8 bases from J, with 10 bases between. This CDR3 comprises 11 residues.